This T cell receptor (beta chain) originates from a study of tumor-infiltrating lymphocytes in localized non-small cell lung cancer. Findings and caveats of the study: Only some patients had TCR sequencing, depending on available tissue.

The method was immunoSEQ multiplex PCR; TCRdb's version includes in-frame clones alone and lacks a portion of them. The repertoire holds about 4,000 clones, with roughly 60% as singletons. This clone occurred a few times. The antigen is not known. Germline CDR1 MNHNS, CDR2 SASEGT. CDR3 length: 13 amino acids. V was clipped by 6 bases and J by 7 bases; unmatched bases: 8. Source material: uninvolved lung tissue not adjacent to the tumor. The sequence came from a human donor with non-small cell lung cancer. The chain carries TRBV6-1 and TRBJ2-7; TRBD2 matches 8 bases. The CDR3 loop reads CASSTGLEKEQYF. Written as DNA, the CDR3 is TGTGCCAGCAGCACGGGACTAGAGAAAGAGCAGTACTTC.